Given below is one TCR beta chain in context. This entry comes from a study of CD8 T cells in Susac syndrome. V lost 5 bases, J lost 8 bases, and 24 bases lay in between. Germline values: CDR1 SGHTA, CDR2 FQGNSA. The CDR3 contains 16 residues. Reverse transcription of 0.5 to 1 ug RNA was performed with random hexamers. Amplification of the TCR beta CDR3 was carried out by immunoSEQ multiplex PCR, which spanned a total of 54 Vbeta and 13 Jbeta segments. MiXCR, applied by TCRdb to the immunoSEQ multiplex PCR reads, yields one record per CDR3 protein. The repertoire holds 400,000 to 550,000 distinct CDR3 sequences, with 75% to 90% as singletons.

The sample was CD8+ T cells from PBMCs. This receptor was taken from a human donor with multiple sclerosis. The chain combines TRBV7-2 with TRBJ1-2, with no clear D. CDR3 coding DNA: TGTGCCAGCAGCCCCTCGATGCTCGGCACCCTCGAAGGCTACACCTTC. Its protein product is CASSPSMLGTLEGYTF.